This TCR beta chain was recovered during a study of CD8+ T cells in alopecia areata. Overall study: Treated patients were scored for severity by percent of scalp affected.

The V gene lost 4 bases and the J gene lost 9 bases, with 19 bases spanning the gap. The CDR3 runs 16 residues. Germline CDR1 reads LGHNA; CDR2 reads YNFKEQ. The study, taken as a whole, reports: Lesional scalp displayed greater clonality than normal scalp, most notably in alopecia totalis/universalis. In scalp, tofacitinib significantly decreased clonality and expanded CD8+ clones among the top 100.

Concerning this clone: As yet, its antigen is unknown.

As for treatment: oral pan-JAK inhibitor, 5-10 mg twice daily. Specimens obtained from alopecia areata patients comprised lesional scalp punch biopsies and peripheral blood. cDNA serving as the sequencing template came from extracted, reverse transcribed RNA. Profiled with immunoSEQ multiplex PCR; TCRdb holds only in-frame clones, not every one. The profile shows about 210,000 clones, 50% to 75% of them singletons. The source was CD4+ T cells sorted from blood, collected at week 4, from a patient treated with tofacitinib. This clonotype was obtained from a human donor with alopecia areata. The chain combines TRBV4-2 with TRBJ1-6; D not certain. CDR3: CASSPTTHTRGSPLHF. Written as DNA, the CDR3 is TGTGCCAGCAGCCCCACGACACACACTCGGGGTTCACCCCTCCACTTT.